These 20 T cell receptor beta chains were sequenced from one sample in a study of PD-L1 blockade in urothelial cancer. Assay used: immunoSEQ multiplex PCR; TCRdb lists only in-frame clones, some missing. The sample holds fewer than 30,000 clones; 84% are singletons and the top ten take nearly 10%. This material consisted of PBMCs, taken around atezolizumab (anti-PD-L1) treatment. These receptor sequences come from a man in his 70s with urothelial cancer.

The CDR3 nucleotides read TGCGCCAGCAGCCCGGGGCCGGCTAGCGGGAGGAACACCGGGGAGCTGTTTTTT. Its protein is CASSPGPASGRNTGELFF. The gene calls are TRBV5-1 and TRBJ2-2; 10 positions agree with TRBD2. The J segment lost 1 base and the V segment lost 4 bases, leaving 10 bases of the junction unmatched. The CDR3 has 18 residues. Germline lookup yields CDR1 SGHRS and CDR2 YFSETQ.

This rearrangement joins TRBV7-9 to TRBJ1-1; maybe TRBD1 (6 bases). Deletions cut 4 bases from V and 5 bases from J, with 20 bases between. The CDR3 is 16 residues long. CDR1 and CDR2 (germline): SEHNR, FQNEAQ (reference sequence). The CDR3 DNA reads TGTGCCAGCAGCTCCGACAGGACGGGGGGCCGGACTGAAGCTTTCTTT. This encodes CASSSDRTGGRTEAFF.

V gene TRBV7-6 combines with J gene TRBJ2-3, with no clear D. The CDR3 spans 12 residues. Trimming took 3 bases from V and 6 from J, leaving 7 bases between them. Germline assignment: CDR1 SGHVS and CDR2 FNYEAQ. The CDR3 loop is CASSFIEDTQYF. In DNA form, the CDR3 reads TGTGCCAGCAGCTTTATAGAGGATACGCAGTATTTT.

The rearrangement links TRBV19 to TRBJ2-3, with a possible D match to TRBD1 (5 bases). The length of the CDR3 is 13 residues. Germline-derived CDR1 and CDR2 are LNHDA and SQIVND (reference sequence). The V gene lost 5 bases and the J gene lost 6 bases, with 12 bases spanning the gap. CDR3 amino acids: CASSALGADTQYF. The CDR3 DNA is TGTGCCAGTAGTGCCCTAGGGGCCGATACGCAGTATTTT.

This clone was seen more than once but under ten times. The chain recombines TRBV6-6 with TRBJ1-5; D is unclear. Germline V gives CDR1 MNHNY, CDR2 SVGAGI (reference sequence). The CDR3 runs 12 residues. Between the trimmed V and J ends, which lost 5 bases and 7 bases, there was a span of 9 bases. The CDR3 region is CASSLQEQPQHF. CDR3 DNA sequence: TGTGCCAGCAGTCTGCAAGAGCAGCCCCAGCATTTT.

The chain joins TRBV2 to TRBJ2-2; 10 bases line up with TRBD1. V lost 6 bases to trimming and J lost 1 base; unmatched junction nucleotides: 5. This CDR3 is 16 amino acids long. The V gene's germline CDR1 is SNHLY and CDR2 FYNNEI. The chain's CDR3 is CASSADRGGNTGELFF. The CDR3 DNA sequence: TGTGCCAGCAGCGCGGACAGGGGGGGGAACACCGGGGAGCTGTTTTTT.

The chain uses TRBV18 and TRBJ2-1; 7 bases are a match to TRBD2. The V gene end was trimmed by 3 bases and the J gene end by 2 bases; junction bases not matched to a gene: 10. The V gene's germline CDR1 is KGHSH and CDR2 LQKENI. CDR3 length: 17 residues. Here the CDR3 reads CASSPTAPSGAYNEQFF. In DNA, the CDR3 is TGTGCCAGCTCACCTACGGCTCCTAGCGGAGCCTACAATGAGCAGTTCTTC.

The genes are TRBV28 and TRBJ2-3; 11 bases match TRBD2. The V segment lost 2 bases and the J segment 3 bases; nucleotides outside the gene matches: 10. This CDR3 contains 18 residues. Germline CDR1 is MDHEN and CDR2 is SYDVKM. CDR3 loop: CASSLAASGRRTTDTQYF. CDR3 bases: TGTGCCAGCAGTTTAGCGGCTAGCGGGAGGCGTACGACAGATACGCAGTATTTT.

The chain links TRBV7-2 to TRBJ2-2; TRBD2 aligns across 8 bases. The junction had 0 bases not matched to a gene; V was cut back by 3 bases and J by 0 bases. The germline gives CDR1 SGHTA, CDR2 FQGNSA. This CDR3 is built from 15 residues. CDR3 sequence reads: CASSLGLANTGELFF. The CDR3 DNA reads TGTGCCAGCAGCTTGGGACTAGCGAACACCGGGGAGCTGTTTTTT.

The chain uses TRBV18 and TRBJ2-3; 9 bases are a match to TRBD2. Germline V lookup: CDR1 KGHSH, CDR2 LQKENI. Losses at the gene ends were 4 bases for V and 2 bases for J; bases not matched to a gene: 4. The CDR3 consists of 15 residues. CDR3 coding DNA: TGTGCCAGCTCACTGCGACTAGCGGACACAGATACGCAGTATTTT. This encodes CASSLRLADTDTQYF. The full variable domain, its missing parts supplied by reference TRBV18 and TRBJ2-3, is NAGVMQNPRHLVRRRGQEARLRCSPMKGHSHVYWYRQLPEEGLKFMVYLQKENIIDESGMPKERFSAEFPKEGPSILRIQQVVRGDSAAYFCASSLRLADTDTQYFGPGTRLTVL.

This clone was seen once. The gene calls are TRBV6-1 and TRBJ2-7, with 9 bases fitting TRBD2. Germline CDR1 and CDR2: MNHNS and SASEGT. The CDR3 runs to 13 residues. Unmatched junction bases numbered 7, after V lost 6 bases and J lost 7 bases. CDR3 loop: CASRTSGLGEQYF. The CDR3, as DNA: TGTGCCAGCAGGACTAGCGGCCTTGGGGAGCAGTACTTC.

The chain joins TRBV7-8 to TRBJ2-7; 9 bases line up with TRBD2. Losses at the gene ends were 5 bases for V and 5 bases for J; bases not matched to a gene: 13. This CDR3 is 16 amino acids long. The V gene's germline CDR1 is SGHVS and CDR2 FQNEAQ. The CDR3: CASSPGGSSGNHEQYF. In DNA, the CDR3 is TGTGCCAGCAGCCCAGGGGGTTCTAGCGGGAACCACGAGCAGTACTTC.

The rearrangement links TRBV28 to TRBJ2-7, with TRBD1 as a possible D gene (8 bases). Germline V gives CDR1 MDHEN, CDR2 SYDVKM. The CDR3 covers 14 residues. V gave up 5 bases and J gave up 5 bases, with 16 bases separating them. CDR3 in DNA: TGTGCCAGCAGTCGGGGGGACAGGACCGACGAGCAGTACTTC. It translates to CASSRGDRTDEQYF.

J is TRBJ2-2 and V is TRBV5-1; TRBD1 agrees at 7 bases. There are 18 residues in the CDR3. Trimming took 0 bases from V and 1 from J; bases not matched to a gene: 9. Germline values: CDR1 SGHRS, CDR2 YFSETQ. CDR3: CASSLGQGFPRNTGELFF. CDR3 bases: TGCGCCAGCAGCTTGGGACAGGGCTTCCCTCGGAACACCGGGGAGCTGTTTTTT.

The rearrangement uses TRBV10-2 and TRBJ1-5; D might be TRBD1 (6 bases). CDR1 and CDR2 from the germline V gene are WSHSY and SAAADI. This CDR3 has 16 amino acids. The V end lost 5 bases, the J end lost 4 bases, and 18 bases lay between the germline ends. In nucleotides, the CDR3 is TGCGCCAGCAGTCCCTATACAGGGTCTCGTAATCAGCCCCAGCATTTT. Translation: CASSPYTGSRNQPQHF.

V usage is TRBV18 and J usage is TRBJ1-1; D remains unclear. The germline V gene has CDR1 KGHSH and CDR2 LQKENI. The CDR3 is 13 residues long. V was shortened by 2 bases and J by 0 bases, with 4 bases between the two germline ends. CDR3: CASSPEVNTEAFF. The CDR3 DNA is TGTGCCAGCTCACCAGAGGTGAACACTGAAGCTTTCTTT. Filled out from reference TRBV18 and TRBJ1-1, the complete variable domain reads NAGVMQNPRHLVRRRGQEARLRCSPMKGHSHVYWYRQLPEEGLKFMVYLQKENIIDESGMPKERFSAEFPKEGPSILRIQQVVRGDSAAYFCASSPEVNTEAFFGQGTRLTVV.

This clone was recorded once. The chain joins TRBV4-1 to TRBJ1-1; the D gene is possibly TRBD1 (5 bases). Germline-derived CDR1 and CDR2 are MGHRA and YSYEKL. This CDR3 is built from 16 residues. The ends were cut back, 0 bases at V and 5 bases at J, with 16 bases in the middle. CDR3 sequence (DNA): TGCGCCAGCAGCCAAGAAGGTAAGGGGCGATGGACTGAAGCTTTCTTT. It translates to CASSQEGKGRWTEAFF.

V and J are TRBV18 and TRBJ2-7, with 12 bases identical to TRBD1. The CDR3 is 15 amino acids. In germline, CDR1 is KGHSH, CDR2 LQKENI. V shed 0 bases, J shed 5 bases, and the junction held 2 bases outside the gene matches. CDR3 in amino acids: CASSPPGQGADEQYF. The CDR3 DNA sequence: TGTGCCAGCTCACCACCGGGACAGGGGGCAGACGAGCAGTACTTC.

This chain connects TRBV18 to TRBJ1-3, with D uncertain. This CDR3 spans 19 amino acids. V lost 6 bases, J lost 4 bases, and 28 bases lay in between. Germline V CDR1 and CDR2: KGHSH, LQKENI. For the CDR3, the DNA is TGTGCCAGCTCCTCCTTGGGCCAGGCGCAATCCTTTACAGGAAACACCATATATTTT. It yields the protein CASSSLGQAQSFTGNTIYF. Full variable domain (rest looked up from reference TRBV18 and TRBJ1-3): NAGVMQNPRHLVRRRGQEARLRCSPMKGHSHVYWYRQLPEEGLKFMVYLQKENIIDESGMPKERFSAEFPKEGPSILRIQQVVRGDSAAYFCASSSLGQAQSFTGNTIYFGEGSWLTVV.

This clone has a handful of counts. The gene calls are TRBV2 and TRBJ1-2; D not certain. CDR1 SNHLY and CDR2 FYNNEI come from the germline V gene. This CDR3 is built from 14 residues. With 5 bases removed from V and 6 bases from J, the gap between germline ends came to 16 bases. DNA for the CDR3: TGTGCCAGCAGTCGAACACAGAGTGCAGATGGCTACACCTTC. It is translated as CASSRTQSADGYTF.